These 29 T cell receptor beta chains originate from one sample sequenced in a study of PD-1 blockade in classical Hodgkin lymphoma. Every patient experienced relapse after autologous stem cell transplantation, and brentuximab vedotin exposure varied. Generated by immunoSEQ multiplex PCR, the TCRdb table keeps only in-frame clones and is missing some. The sample shows about 66,000 clones, 65% to 75% of them seen only once. The sequenced sample was peripheral blood mononuclear cells (PBMCs), obtained before the second cycle of nivolumab. The receptors shown here come from a human donor with classical Hodgkin lymphoma.

This clone was found a few times. This sample includes further DNA sequences coding for the same CDR3. The rearrangement joins TRBV7-3 to TRBJ2-1; tentatively, D is TRBD2 (5 bases). The CDR3 sequence is 13 residues long. V was trimmed by 2 bases and J by 5 bases, leaving 7 bases between them. Germline V lookup: CDR1 SGHTA, CDR2 FQGTGA. The CDR3 DNA reads as TGTGCCAGCAGCTTATCCGGGAACAATGAGCAGTTCTTC. It specifies CASSLSGNNEQFF.

This chain joins TRBV5-6 and TRBJ2-2; D gene uncertain. The germline V gene has CDR1 SGHDT and CDR2 YYEEEE. The CDR3 length is 14 residues. Trimming shortened V by 2 bases and J by 1 base, and 6 bases separated the two germline ends. CDR3 nucleotide sequence: TGTGCCAGCAGCTTCACTAAGAACACCGGGGAGCTGTTTTTT. Its protein product is CASSFTKNTGELFF.

This clone was seen more than once but under ten times. The chain combines TRBV5-6 with TRBJ1-5; tentative D call: TRBD1 (5 bases). The CDR3 contains 13 residues. Germline CDR1 is SGHDT and CDR2 is YYEEEE. V lost 3 bases to trimming and J lost 7 bases, with 11 bases between them. The CDR3 nucleotides are TGTGCCAGCAGCTGGGGGGACGGCCAGCCCCAGCATTTT. As protein: CASSWGDGQPQHF.

The chain combines TRBV7-9 with TRBJ2-2; tentative D call: TRBD2 (5 bases). The CDR3 extends over 16 amino acids. CDR1 is SEHNR, CDR2 FQNEAQ, per germline (reference sequence). Trimming removed 10 bases at V and 1 base at J, with 19 bases between. The CDR3 sequence: CATPRTVLMNTGELFF. As DNA, the CDR3 is TGTGCCACCCCCCGGACTGTTCTTATGAACACCGGGGAGCTGTTTTTT. Full variable domain (missing parts from reference TRBV7-9 and TRBJ2-2): DTGVSQNPRHKITKRGQNVTFRCDPISEHNRLYWYRQTLGQGPEFLTYFQNEAQLEKSRLLSDRFSAERPKGSFSTLEIQRTEQGDSAMYLCATPRTVLMNTGELFFGEGSRLTVL.

This rearrangement joins TRBV19 to TRBJ2-1, with TRBD2 matching over 12 bases. J lost 8 bases, V lost 4 bases, and 6 bases had no gene match. Germline V gene lookup returns CDR1 LNHDA and CDR2 SQIVND (reference sequence). The CDR3 covers 15 residues. The CDR3 sequence is CASSTLAGGSYEQFF. DNA of the CDR3: TGTGCCAGTAGTACCCTAGCGGGAGGGAGTTATGAGCAGTTCTTC.

The chain uses TRBV18 and TRBJ2-5; D not certain. This CDR3 is 11 amino acids long. Germline V gene data show CDR1 as KGHSH and CDR2 as LQKENI. V lost 3 bases and J lost 3, with 2 bases in between. The CDR3 nucleotides read TGTGCCAGCTCACCGAAAGAGACCCAGTACTTC. Protein sequence: CASSPKETQYF.

V is TRBV19 and J is TRBJ2-7; 9 bases agree with TRBD1. The CDR3 sequence is 14 residues long. J was trimmed by 6 bases and V by 4 bases; bases with no gene match: 7. CDR1 and CDR2 from the germline V gene are LNHDA and SQIVND (reference sequence). CDR3 sequence (DNA): TGTGCCAGTAGTAAGGCACAGGGGGCGTCCGAGCAGTACTTC. Its protein product is CASSKAQGASEQYF. Using reference TRBV19 and TRBJ2-7 for the parts outside the CDR3, the full variable domain is DGGITQSPKYLFRKEGQNVTLSCEQNLNHDAMYWYRQDPGQGLRLIYYSQIVNDFQKGDIAEGYSVSREKKESFPLTVTSAQKNPTAFYLCASSKAQGASEQYFGPGTRLTVT.

A single count supports this clone. The chain is built from TRBV30 and TRBJ2-7, with 7 bases aligning to TRBD2. Germline CDR1 GTSNPN, CDR2 SVGIG (reference sequence). The CDR3 spans 13 residues. The trim removed 1 base at V and 2 bases at J, leaving 2 bases unmatched. The CDR3 sequence is CAWSAGGTYEQYF. CDR3 coding DNA: TGTGCCTGGAGTGCCGGGGGGACCTACGAGCAGTACTTC. The entire variable domain, with the rest obtained from reference TRBV30 and TRBJ2-7, is as follows: SQTIHQWPATLVQPVGSPLSLECTVEGTSNPNLYWYRQAAGRGLQLLFYSVGIGQISSEVPQNLSASRPQDRQFILSSKKLLLSDSGFYLCAWSAGGTYEQYFGPGTRLTVT.

This clone is labeled medium-sized (0.01 to 0.1%). The chain is built from TRBV6-1 and TRBJ1-2; D may be TRBD1 (6 bases). The CDR3 contains 13 residues. V was shortened by 2 bases and J by 8 bases, with 12 bases between the two germline ends. CDR1 is MNHNS and CDR2 is SASEGT in the germline V gene. The CDR3 bases are TGTGCCAGCAGTGAATGGGGGCTTGAGGGCTACACCTTC. Its translation is CASSEWGLEGYTF.

The V call is TRBV25-1, the J call TRBJ2-1; tentatively, D is TRBD2 (5 bases). CDR1 is MGHDK, CDR2 SYGVNS, per germline. The CDR3 is made up of 13 amino acids. Trimming took off 4 bases at V and 12 bases at J, with 16 bases between the two ends. The CDR3 region has the DNA TGTGCCAGCAGTGGGGGAGCCCTATGGGGGCAGTTCTTC. Translating gives CASSGGALWGQFF.

V gene TRBV25-1 combines with J gene TRBJ1-1, with D possibly being TRBD1 (5 bases). In germline, CDR1 is MGHDK, CDR2 SYGVNS. The CDR3 runs 16 residues. V dropped 1 base and J dropped 2 bases, with 14 bases sitting between them. The CDR3 DNA sequence: TGTGCCAGCAGTGAATGGACTCCTGGGGGAAACACTGAAGCTTTCTTT. Its protein product is CASSEWTPGGNTEAFF.

The chain joins TRBV25-1 to TRBJ2-1; 15 bases match TRBD2. The CDR3 sequence is 16 residues long. With 1 base clipped from V and 9 bases from J, the junction kept 4 bases outside the gene matches. The germline V gene encodes CDR1 MGHDK and CDR2 SYGVNS. The CDR3 region is CASSESGLAGGGEQFF. CDR3 in DNA: TGTGCCAGCAGTGAATCGGGACTAGCGGGGGGCGGTGAGCAGTTCTTC.

This clone was seen a single time. The chain combines TRBV5-1 with TRBJ2-3; D gene ambiguous. The V end was cut by 1 base, the J end by 5 bases, with 11 bases between. The germline V gene has CDR1 SGHRS and CDR2 YFSETQ. The CDR3 totals 14 residues. The CDR3 DNA follows: TGCGCCAGCAGCTTGCTTGCCAGTCTAGATACGCAGTATTTT. This translates into CASSLLASLDTQYF.

This rearrangement joins TRBV19 to TRBJ1-3, with D perhaps matching TRBD1 (5 bases). Trimming shortened V by 4 bases and J by 0 bases, and 10 bases separated the two germline ends. CDR1 LNHDA and CDR2 SQIVND come from the germline V gene (reference sequence). This CDR3 is built from 15 residues. The CDR3 region has the DNA TGTGCCAGTAGTAGGTGGCAGGGCTCTGGAAACACCATATATTTT. Amino acids: CASSRWQGSGNTIYF.

This clone appeared a single time. The chain combines TRBV19 with TRBJ1-4, with 7 nucleotides matching TRBD1. Germline CDR1 reads LNHDA; CDR2 reads SQIVND (reference sequence). CDR3 length: 14 amino acids. V dropped 6 bases and J dropped 7; count of bases not matched to a gene: 8. In DNA, the CDR3 is TGTGCCAGTAGAGCCGGGACAGCTGCTGAAAAACTGTTTTTT. Amino acid sequence: CASRAGTAAEKLFF.

This clone came up a few times. CDR3 in amino acids: CASSVQARTGELFF. CDR3 DNA sequence: TGTGCCAGCAGTGTGCAGGCAAGAACCGGGGAGCTGTTTTTT. V gene TRBV6-1 combines with J gene TRBJ2-2; D unresolved. Trimming removed 4 bases from V and 5 bases from J, with 11 bases in between. CDR1 and CDR2 from the germline V gene are MNHNS and SASEGT. The CDR3 extends over 14 amino acids.

This clone has a handful of counts. The chain recombines TRBV5-6 with TRBJ2-7; D gene uncertain. Germline lookup yields CDR1 SGHDT and CDR2 YYEEEE. Trimming removed 0 bases at V and 7 bases at J, with 11 bases between. The CDR3 is made up of 13 amino acids. The CDR3 region is CASSLVSGREQYF. For the CDR3, the DNA is TGTGCCAGCAGCTTGGTGTCAGGAAGGGAGCAGTACTTC.

The chain uses TRBV7-6 and TRBJ2-5; D is perhaps TRBD2 (6 bases). Germline values: CDR1 SGHVS, CDR2 FNYEAQ. Trimming pared 1 base from V and 2 bases from J, leaving 14 bases between. The CDR3 is 16 residues long. CDR3 residues: CASSLGSSGYQETQYF. In nucleotides, the CDR3 is TGTGCCAGCAGCTTAGGAAGTAGCGGATATCAAGAGACCCAGTACTTC.

This clone was seen once. V is TRBV5-1 and J is TRBJ2-2; 9 nucleotides line up with TRBD1. There are 16 residues in the CDR3. J gave up 4 bases and V 0 bases, and 4 bases lay outside the gene matches. CDR1 is SGHRS, CDR2 YFSETQ, per germline. CDR3 nucleotides: TGCGCCAGCAGCTTGGTTGGACAGGGGACCACCGGGGAGCTGTTTTTT. Its translation is CASSLVGQGTTGELFF.

This clone was seen just once. The V and J genes are TRBV30 and TRBJ1-1, with 8 bases that match TRBD1. The V and J ends lost 2 bases and 5 bases, in that order; junction bases with no gene match: 10. Germline CDR1 is GTSNPN and CDR2 is SVGIG (reference sequence). CDR3 size: 15 residues. The CDR3 spells CAWSHQGAIRTEAFF. The CDR3 nucleotides read TGTGCCTGGAGTCATCAGGGGGCCATAAGAACTGAAGCTTTCTTT.

Within the sample, this clone is medium-sized (0.01 to 0.1%). The genes are TRBV9 and TRBJ1-6; maybe TRBD1 (5 bases). V shed 4 bases and J shed 5 bases, with 16 bases lying between them. This CDR3 spans 16 amino acids. CDR1 is SGDLS and CDR2 is YYNGEE in the germline V gene. CDR3 nucleotide sequence: TGTGCCAGCAGCCCCCAATTAGGGACCGATAATTCACCCCTCCACTTT. Translation gives CASSPQLGTDNSPLHF.

This clone has at least ten counts. V usage is TRBV7-2 and J usage is TRBJ1-1; the match to TRBD1 covers 12 bases. Per the germline V gene, CDR1 is SGHTA and CDR2 is FQGNSA. V was clipped by 7 bases and J by 4 bases; unmatched bases: 10. The CDR3 sequence is 16 residues long. DNA of the CDR3: TGTGCCAGCAACCCCCGGGGGACAGGGGGCATCACTGAAGCTTTCTTT. Translating gives CASNPRGTGGITEAFF. Together with reference TRBV7-2 and TRBJ1-1, the CDR3 gives the full variable domain: GAGVSQSPSNKVTEKGKDVELRCDPISGHTALYWYRQSLGQGLEFLIYFQGNSAPDKSGLPSDRFSAERTGGSVSTLTIQRTQQEDSAVYLCASNPRGTGGITEAFFGQGTRLTVV.

This chain uses TRBV7-3 with TRBJ1-1, with D uncertain. The CDR3 totals 14 residues. The germline CDR1 and CDR2 sequences are SGHTA and FQGTGA. The V end lost 5 bases, the J end lost 1 base, and 11 bases lay between the germline ends. In DNA form, the CDR3 reads TGTGCCAGCAGCCTTGACGGCGCGAACACTGAAGCTTTCTTT. Translating gives CASSLDGANTEAFF. The full variable domain, its missing parts supplied by reference TRBV7-3 and TRBJ1-1, is GAGVSQTPSNKVTEKGKYVELRCDPISGHTALYWYRQSLGQGPEFLIYFQGTGAADDSGLPNDRFFAVRPEGSVSTLKIQRTERGDSAVYLCASSLDGANTEAFFGQGTRLTVV.

The chain combines TRBV6-6 with TRBJ1-5; 7 positions agree with TRBD1. Losses at the gene ends were 5 bases for V and 1 base for J; bases not matched to a gene: 5. The length of the CDR3 is 15 residues. CDR1 and CDR2 (germline): MNHNY, SVGAGI (reference sequence). In nucleotides, the CDR3 is TGTGCCAGCAGTCCCGCAGGGGGAAGCAATCAGCCCCAGCATTTT. Its translation: CASSPAGGSNQPQHF.

The genes are TRBV11-2 and TRBJ2-7; 13 bases align to TRBD2. The CDR3 is made up of 14 amino acids. Germline trimming cut 7 bases from V and 3 bases from J; bases unmatched to any gene: 3. Germline lookup yields CDR1 SGHAT and CDR2 FQNNGV. For the CDR3, the DNA is TGTGCCAGCACCAGACTAGCGGGAGGCTACGAGCAGTACTTC. Translating gives CASTRLAGGYEQYF. The full variable domain, with the rest looked up from reference TRBV11-2 and TRBJ2-7, is EAGVAQSPRYKIIEKRQSVAFWCNPISGHATLYWYQQILGQGPKLLIQFQNNGVVDDSQLPKDRFSAERLKGVDSTLKIQPAKLEDSAVYLCASTRLAGGYEQYFGPGTRLTVT.

The J gene is TRBJ2-3, the V gene TRBV6-5; no clear D. V lost 0 bases, J lost 0 bases, and 1 base lay in between. This CDR3 contains 13 residues. CDR1 MNHEY and CDR2 SVGAGI come from the germline V gene. The CDR3 is CASSYSSTDTQYF. For the CDR3, the DNA is TGTGCCAGCAGTTACTCGAGCACAGATACGCAGTATTTT.

The chain recombines TRBV19 with TRBJ1-5; tentative D call: TRBD1 (5 bases). Germline CDR1 and CDR2: LNHDA and SQIVND (reference sequence). Trimming removed 5 bases at V and 5 bases at J, with 10 bases between. CDR3 size: 13 residues. CDR3 protein: CASSPGGDQPQHF. The DNA of the CDR3 is TGTGCCAGTAGTCCGGGGGGAGATCAGCCCCAGCATTTT.

V and J are TRBV7-2 and TRBJ2-3, with D perhaps TRBD1 or TRBD2 (5 bases each). Trimming left V 4 bases short and J 2 bases short, with 19 bases between. CDR3 length: 17 residues. The germline gives CDR1 SGHTA, CDR2 FQGNSA. The CDR3 sequence: CASSYLGTPFATDTQYF. As DNA, the CDR3 is TGTGCCAGCAGCTATTTAGGGACGCCATTTGCCACAGATACGCAGTATTTT.

This clone was counted between two and nine times. The chain combines TRBV6-5 with TRBJ2-7; D remains unclear. Trimming shortened V by 6 bases and J by 9 bases, and 18 bases separated the two germline ends. Germline-derived CDR1 and CDR2 are MNHEY and SVGAGI. There are 13 residues in the CDR3. The CDR3 region has the DNA TGTGCCAGCAGCTCCGGACCCGGACGGTGGCAGTACTTC. It translates to CASSSGPGRWQYF.